This is a list of T cell receptor beta chains from one sample in a study of a mutant IDH1 vaccine in newly diagnosed glioma. These TCRs' antigens remain unknown. Using immunoSEQ multiplex PCR, the repertoire was profiled, and TCRdb retains in-frame clones only, with some absent. The repertoire holds about 36,000 clones, with 80% as singletons. This specimen was peripheral blood mononuclear cells (PBMCs), taken from a glioma patient whose treatment included an IDH1 peptide vaccine. The receptors stem from a woman younger than 45 with glioma. Some clones in this sample may be carry-over from other donors' samples. Both conserved end residues are part of each CDR3.

>TRBV11-3|TRBJ2-3
CASSHHTDTQYF
>TRBV4-2|TRBJ2-7
CASSPREGRVEQYF
>TRBV15|TRBJ1-5
CATSNPGKFFEPQHF
>TRBV30|TRBJ2-2
CAWSGGTGELFF
>TRBV6-1|TRBJ1-5
CASRGTGARHF
>TRBV5-1|TRBJ1-5
CASSLPQNSNQPQHF
>TRBV30|TRBJ2-7
CAWSSTSYEQYF
>TRBV19|TRBJ1-1
CASSWDRAKNGAFF
>TRBV27|TRBJ1-1
CASSFYGTGAFAEAFF
>TRBV29-1|TRBJ2-7
CSVGGAREQYF
>TRBV25-1|TRBJ2-4
CASTSNRERINIQYF
>TRBV27|TRBJ1-2
CASSSPRDRDLLATPNYYGYTF
>TRBV18|TRBJ1-1
CASSPGTRREAFF
>TRBV29-1|TRBJ2-5
CSAALRGGRETQYF
>TRBV10-2|TRBJ1-1
CASSTGLNTEAFF
>TRBV10-1|TRBJ2-3
CASSRGGTDTQYF
>TRBV10-2|TRBJ1-3
CASSDRQASDTIYF
>TRBV19|TRBJ1-1
CASSRDRNTEAFF
>TRBV7-3|TRBJ2-2
CASSLVGLAGSTGELFF
>TRBV5-4|TRBJ1-4
CASSLDRLDEKLFF
>TRBV11-3|TRBJ1-1
CASSSVGSEAFF
>TRBV4-2|TRBJ2-7
CASSQEVLAGRSYEQYF